The sequence of this T cell receptor beta chain was determined in a study of blood T cell repertoires in COVID-19. Study as a whole: The cDNA or gDNA used as material had been derived from T cells, B-cell-depleted T cells, or PBMCs.

The authors' processing: How many nucleated cells were present was estimated from reference gene primer amplification. This table comes from immunoSEQ multiplex PCR, and its TCRdb copy is limited to in-frame clones, with some not included. That table is the source of V, J and clone size, and D and trimming were worked out from the DNA. Of fewer than 400,000 clones in the sample, 80% to 95% were seen once. Germline V lookup: CDR1 DFQATT, CDR2 SNEGSKA (reference sequence). This CDR3 has 17 residues. V was pared by 3 bases and J by 3 bases, with 4 bases of the junction left unmatched. The specimen sequenced was PBMCs or T cells enriched from blood (not recorded which). V is TRBV20-1 and J is TRBJ2-2; 16 positions match TRBD2. The TCR comes from a young woman who had recovered from COVID-19. Here the CDR3 DNA reads TGCAGTGCTAGTCAGGGACTAGCGGGGGGGCACACCGGGGAGCTGTTTTTT. It specifies CSASQGLAGGHTGELFF.